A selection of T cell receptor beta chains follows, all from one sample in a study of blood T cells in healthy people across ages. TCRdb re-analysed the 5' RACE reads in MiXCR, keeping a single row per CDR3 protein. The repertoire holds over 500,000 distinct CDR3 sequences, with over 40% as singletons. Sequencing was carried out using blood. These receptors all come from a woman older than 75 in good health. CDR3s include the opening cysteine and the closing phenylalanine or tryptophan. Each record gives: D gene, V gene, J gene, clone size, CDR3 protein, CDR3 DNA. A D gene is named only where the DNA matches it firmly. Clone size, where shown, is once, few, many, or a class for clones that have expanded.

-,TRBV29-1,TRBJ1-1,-,CSAAEGYTEAFF,TGCAGCGCTGCCGAAGGGTACACTGAAGCTTTCTTT
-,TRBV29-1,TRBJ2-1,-,CSVGGAQWRLEGNEQFF,TGCAGCGTTGGAGGGGCGCAATGGAGACTAGAAGGCAATGAGCAGTTCTTC
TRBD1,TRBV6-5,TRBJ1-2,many,CASSLRTGTVVYGYTF,TGTGCCAGCAGTCTACGAACCGGGACAGTTGTTTATGGCTACACCTTC
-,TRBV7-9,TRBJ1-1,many,CASSVLTEAFF,TGTGCCAGCAGTGTACTAACTGAAGCTTTCTTT
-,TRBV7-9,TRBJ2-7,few,CASGKAPYNEQYF,TGTGCCAGCGGAAAGGCCCCCTACAATGAGCAGTACTTC
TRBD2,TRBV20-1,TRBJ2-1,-,CSAIAGHTDYYNEQFF,TGCAGTGCTATAGCGGGACACACCGACTACTACAATGAGCAGTTCTTC
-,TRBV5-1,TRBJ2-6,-,CASSLVRASGANVLTF,TGCGCCAGCAGCTTGGTCAGGGCATCTGGGGCCAACGTCCTGACTTTC
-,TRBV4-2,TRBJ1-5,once,CASSSPGTLNQPQHF,TGTGCCAGCAGTAGCCCAGGGACCCTCAATCAGCCCCAGCATTTT
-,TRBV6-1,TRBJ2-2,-,CASSEYRITGELFF,TGTGCCAGCAGTGAATACAGGATCACCGGGGAGCTGTTTTTT
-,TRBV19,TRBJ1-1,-,CASTEYGLLSAFF,TGTGCCAGCACTGAGTACGGTCTATTATCAGCTTTCTTT
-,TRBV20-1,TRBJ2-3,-,CSARDNLRDWRTDTQYF,TGCAGTGCTAGAGATAATCTACGGGACTGGCGCACAGATACGCAGTATTTT
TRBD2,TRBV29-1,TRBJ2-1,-,CSVRLSGSHEQFF,TGCAGCGTTAGGCTTAGCGGGAGTCATGAGCAGTTCTTC
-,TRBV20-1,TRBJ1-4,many,CSARDTGGELFF,TGCAGTGCTCGCGACACGGGCGGGGAACTGTTTTTT
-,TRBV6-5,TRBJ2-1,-,CASWRARGHNEQFF,TGTGCCAGCTGGAGGGCTCGAGGACACAATGAGCAGTTCTTC
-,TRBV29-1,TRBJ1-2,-,CSVETGGAGYGYTF,TGCAGCGTTGAGACGGGGGGGGCTGGCTATGGCTACACCTTC
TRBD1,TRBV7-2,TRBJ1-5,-,CASRTGDINQPQHF,TGTGCCAGCCGCACAGGGGACATCAATCAGCCCCAGCATTTT
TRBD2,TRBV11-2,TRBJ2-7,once,CASSLGGLDGSEQYF,TGTGCCAGCAGCTTAGGAGGACTAGACGGGAGCGAGCAGTACTTC
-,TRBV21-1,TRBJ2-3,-,CASSPRSGVDSRRTDTQYF,TGTGCCAGCAGCCCCCGTTCGGGGGTTGATAGCAGGCGCACAGATACGCAGTATTTT
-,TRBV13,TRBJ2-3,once,CASSPQTSWDTQYF,TGTGCCAGCAGCCCCCAGACTAGTTGGGATACGCAGTATTTT
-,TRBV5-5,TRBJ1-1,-,CASREGGRANTEAFF,TGTGCCAGCAGAGAAGGAGGGAGAGCCAACACTGAAGCTTTCTTT
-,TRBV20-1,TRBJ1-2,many,CSARPPTNNYGYTF,TGCAGTGCCAGACCCCCCACCAACAACTATGGCTACACCTTC
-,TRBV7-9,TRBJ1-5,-,CASSFSVGGNQPQHF,TGTGCCAGCAGCTTCTCGGTGGGGGGCAATCAGCCCCAGCATTTT
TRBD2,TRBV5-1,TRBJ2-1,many,CASSLGSSGRYNEQFF,TGCGCCAGCAGCTTGGGGTCTAGCGGGCGCTACAATGAGCAGTTCTTC
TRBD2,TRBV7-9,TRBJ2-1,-,CASSLSGRGVNEQFF,TGTGCCAGCAGCTTATCCGGGAGGGGTGTCAATGAGCAGTTCTTC
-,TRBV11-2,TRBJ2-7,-,CASSPFVGASYEQYF,TGTGCCAGCAGCCCCTTCGTCGGGGCCTCCTACGAGCAGTACTTC
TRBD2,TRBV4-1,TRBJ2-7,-,CASSQDPSGVSYEQYF,TGCGCCAGCAGCCAGGACCCTAGCGGGGTATCCTACGAGCAGTACTTC
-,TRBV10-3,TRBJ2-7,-,CAISGGPGPYNEQYF,TGTGCCATCAGTGGTGGGCCAGGACCCTACAATGAGCAGTACTTC
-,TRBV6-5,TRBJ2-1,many,CASSYAGTRGEQFF,TGTGCCAGCAGTTACGCGGGGACTCGCGGTGAGCAGTTCTTC
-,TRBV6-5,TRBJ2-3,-,CASSYSFPGGDTQYF,TGTGCCAGCAGTTACTCGTTCCCTGGCGGAGATACGCAGTATTTT